The source of this T cell receptor beta chain is a study of siplizumab effects on memory and regulatory T cells. In this sample, this clone turned up once. Trimming stripped 4 bases from V and 5 bases from J, with 5 bases between. Germline-derived CDR1 and CDR2 are MGHRA and YSYEKL. The CDR3 loop spans 12 amino acids. TCRdb keeps only in-frame clones here, not all; method: immunoSEQ multiplex PCR. The data hold approximately 70,000 clones, with about 90% observed a single time. The sequence was obtained from a human donor in good health. The chain combines TRBV4-1 with TRBJ2-2; D gene unclear. The specimen sequenced was CD8+ T cells sorted from blood. The CDR3 loop is CASSRSTGELFF. DNA for the CDR3: TGCGCCAGCAGCCGAAGTACCGGGGAGCTGTTTTTT.